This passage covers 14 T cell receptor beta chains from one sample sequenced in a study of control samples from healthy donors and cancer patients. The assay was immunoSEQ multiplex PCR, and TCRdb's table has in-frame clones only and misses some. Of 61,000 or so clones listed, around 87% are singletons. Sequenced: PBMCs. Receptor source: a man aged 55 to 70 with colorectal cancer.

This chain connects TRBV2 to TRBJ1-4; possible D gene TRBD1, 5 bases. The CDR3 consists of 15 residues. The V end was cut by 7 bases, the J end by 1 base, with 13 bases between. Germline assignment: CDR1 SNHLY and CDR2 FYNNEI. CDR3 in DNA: TGTGCCAGCACCCTAGACAGAAGAACTAATGAAAAACTGTTTTTT. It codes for CASTLDRRTNEKLFF.

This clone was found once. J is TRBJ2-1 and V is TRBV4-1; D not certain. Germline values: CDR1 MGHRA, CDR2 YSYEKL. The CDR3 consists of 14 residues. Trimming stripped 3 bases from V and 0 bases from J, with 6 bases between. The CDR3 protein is CASSQGSSYNEQFF. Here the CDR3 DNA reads TGCGCCAGCAGCCAGGGTAGCTCCTACAATGAGCAGTTCTTC.

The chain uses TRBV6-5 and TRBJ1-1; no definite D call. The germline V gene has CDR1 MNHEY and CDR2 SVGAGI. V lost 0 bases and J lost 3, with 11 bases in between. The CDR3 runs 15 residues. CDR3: CASSYSWGKDTEAFF. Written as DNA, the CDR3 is TGTGCCAGCAGTTACTCTTGGGGAAAGGACACTGAAGCTTTCTTT.

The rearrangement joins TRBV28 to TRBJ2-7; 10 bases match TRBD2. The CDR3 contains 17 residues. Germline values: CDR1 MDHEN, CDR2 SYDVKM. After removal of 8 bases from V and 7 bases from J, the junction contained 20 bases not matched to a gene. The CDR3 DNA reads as TGTGCCAGCCCCCCGAGGCTTCGTCCTAGCGGGGGTGGGGAGCAGTACTTC. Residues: CASPPRLRPSGGGEQYF.

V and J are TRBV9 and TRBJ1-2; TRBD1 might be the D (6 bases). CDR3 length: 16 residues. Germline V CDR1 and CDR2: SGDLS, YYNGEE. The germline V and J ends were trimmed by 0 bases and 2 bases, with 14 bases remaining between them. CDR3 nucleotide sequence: TGTGCCAGCAGCGTAGGCGACAGGAGGGTGAACTATGGCTACACCTTC. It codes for CASSVGDRRVNYGYTF. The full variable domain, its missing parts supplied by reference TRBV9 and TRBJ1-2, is DSGVTQTPKHLITATGQRVTLRCSPRSGDLSVYWYQQSLDQGLQFLIQYYNGEERAKGNILERFSAQQFPDLHSELNLSSLELGDSALYFCASSVGDRRVNYGYTFGSGTRLTVV.

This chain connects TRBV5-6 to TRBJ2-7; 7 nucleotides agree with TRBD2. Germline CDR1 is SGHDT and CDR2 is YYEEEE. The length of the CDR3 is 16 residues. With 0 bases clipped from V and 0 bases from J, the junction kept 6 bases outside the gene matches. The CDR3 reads CASSLGVAGYSYEQYF. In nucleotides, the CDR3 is TGTGCCAGCAGCTTGGGGGTAGCGGGTTACTCCTACGAGCAGTACTTC.

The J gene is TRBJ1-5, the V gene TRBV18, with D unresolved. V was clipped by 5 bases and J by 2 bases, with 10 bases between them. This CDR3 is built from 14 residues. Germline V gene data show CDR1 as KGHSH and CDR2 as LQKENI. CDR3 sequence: CASSENKGNQPQHF. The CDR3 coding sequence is TGTGCCAGCTCAGAAAACAAAGGCAATCAGCCCCAGCATTTT.

The CDR3 loop is CASSKSGTERWNEQFF. The CDR3 region has the DNA TGCGCCAGCAGTAAGTCCGGGACAGAGAGATGGAATGAGCAGTTCTTC. The V gene is TRBV5-1, the J gene TRBJ2-1; 7 bases line up with TRBD1. Germline V gene lookup returns CDR1 SGHRS and CDR2 YFSETQ. This CDR3 is built from 16 residues. Trimming removed 5 bases from V and 7 bases from J; junction bases left unmatched: 15.

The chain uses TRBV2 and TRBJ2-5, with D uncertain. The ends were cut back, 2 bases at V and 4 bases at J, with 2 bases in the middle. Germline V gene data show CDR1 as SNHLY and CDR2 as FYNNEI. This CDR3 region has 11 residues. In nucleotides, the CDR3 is TGTGCCAGCAGTGAATTAGAGACCCAGTACTTC. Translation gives CASSELETQYF.

In DNA form, the CDR3 reads TGCGCCAGCAGCCTCCGACTAGCGGGGGACTACGAGCAGTACTTC. Translation gives CASSLRLAGDYEQYF. This chain joins TRBV4-1 and TRBJ2-7; 12 bases align to TRBD2. Trimming cost V 4 bases and J 3 bases; bases outside gene matches: 4. This CDR3 is built from 15 residues. CDR1 MGHRA and CDR2 YSYEKL come from the germline V gene.

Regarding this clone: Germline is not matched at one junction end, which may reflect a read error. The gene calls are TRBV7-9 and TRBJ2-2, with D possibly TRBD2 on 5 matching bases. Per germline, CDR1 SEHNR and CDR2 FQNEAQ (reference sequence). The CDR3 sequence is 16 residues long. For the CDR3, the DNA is TGTGCCAGCAGCCCCCCCCGAGTATCCGGGGAGCTGTTTCCCGCTTTT. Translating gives CASSPPRVSGELFPAF.

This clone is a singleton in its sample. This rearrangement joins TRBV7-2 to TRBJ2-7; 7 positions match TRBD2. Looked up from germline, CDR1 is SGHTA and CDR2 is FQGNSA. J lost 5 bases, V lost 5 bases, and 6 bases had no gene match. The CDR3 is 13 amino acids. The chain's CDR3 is CASSPWTSNEQYF. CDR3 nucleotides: TGTGCCAGCAGCCCATGGACTAGTAACGAGCAGTACTTC.

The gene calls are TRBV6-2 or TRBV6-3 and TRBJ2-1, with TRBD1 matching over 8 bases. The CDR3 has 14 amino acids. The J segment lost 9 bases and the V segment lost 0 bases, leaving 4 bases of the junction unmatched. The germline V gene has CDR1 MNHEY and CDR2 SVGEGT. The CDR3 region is CASSYSTGAREQFF. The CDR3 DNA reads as TGTGCCAGCAGTTACTCGACAGGGGCGCGTGAGCAGTTCTTC.

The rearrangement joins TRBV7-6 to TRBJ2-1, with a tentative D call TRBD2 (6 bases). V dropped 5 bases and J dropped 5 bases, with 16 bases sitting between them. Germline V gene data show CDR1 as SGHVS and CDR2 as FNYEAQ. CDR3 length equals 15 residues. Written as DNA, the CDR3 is TGTGCCAGCAGCCCCGGGGGTGGGGATAACAATGAGCAGTTCTTC. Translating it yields CASSPGGGDNNEQFF.